The entry below describes one T cell receptor (beta chain). Clones were read by immunoSEQ multiplex PCR, and TCRdb kept only the in-frame ones, dropping some. The sample holds under 80,000 clones, roughly 94% seen once. The V gene lost 8 bases and the J gene lost 4 bases, with 12 bases spanning the gap. This CDR3 has 13 residues. The germline gives CDR1 SEHNR, CDR2 FQNEAQ (reference sequence). This sample was taken from a study of control samples from healthy donors and cancer patients. This sequence originates from a woman between 40 and 55 years old in good health. The chain carries TRBV7-9 and TRBJ1-5; possibly TRBD1 for D (6 bases). The source material was blood. This chain's CDR3 is CASSGERNQPQHF. CDR3 DNA: TGTGCCAGCTCAGGGGAAAGAAATCAGCCCCAGCATTTT.